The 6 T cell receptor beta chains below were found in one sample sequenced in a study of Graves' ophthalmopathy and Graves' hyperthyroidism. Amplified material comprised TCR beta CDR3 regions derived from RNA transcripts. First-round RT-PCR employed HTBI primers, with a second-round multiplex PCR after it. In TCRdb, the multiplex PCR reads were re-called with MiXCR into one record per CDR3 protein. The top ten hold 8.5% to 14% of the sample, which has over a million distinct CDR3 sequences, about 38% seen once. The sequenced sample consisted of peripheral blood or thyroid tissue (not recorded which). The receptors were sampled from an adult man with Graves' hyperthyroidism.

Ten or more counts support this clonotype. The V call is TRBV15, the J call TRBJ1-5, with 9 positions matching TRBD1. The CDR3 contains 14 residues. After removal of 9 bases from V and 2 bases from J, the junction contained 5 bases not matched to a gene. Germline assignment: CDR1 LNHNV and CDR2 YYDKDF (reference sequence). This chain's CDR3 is CATKQGAGNQPQHF. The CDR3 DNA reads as TGTGCCACGAAACAGGGGGCCGGCAATCAGCCCCAGCATTTT.

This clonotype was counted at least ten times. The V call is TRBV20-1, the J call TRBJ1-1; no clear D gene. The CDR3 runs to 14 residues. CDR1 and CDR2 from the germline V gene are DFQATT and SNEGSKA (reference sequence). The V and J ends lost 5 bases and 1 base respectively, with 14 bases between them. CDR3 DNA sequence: TGCAGTGCTGATCGCCACGGTGGGAACACTGAAGCTTTCTTT. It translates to CSADRHGGNTEAFF.

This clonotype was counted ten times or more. Written as DNA, the CDR3 is TGCAGTGCTCGTGGGGGGAGGGAGACTGAAGCTTTCTTT. This translates into CSARGGRETEAFF. The chain has TRBV20-1 and TRBJ1-1; D might be TRBD1 (5 bases). CDR1 and CDR2 (germline): DFQATT, SNEGSKA (reference sequence). The CDR3 consists of 13 residues. Trimming took 5 bases from V and 5 from J, leaving 15 bases between them.

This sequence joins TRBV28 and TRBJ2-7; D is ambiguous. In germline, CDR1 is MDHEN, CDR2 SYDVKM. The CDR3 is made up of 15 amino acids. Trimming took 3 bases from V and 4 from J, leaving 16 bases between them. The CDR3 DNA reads TGTGCCAGCAGTTTGGGATGGGCCGTAGGTTACGAGCAGTACTTC. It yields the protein CASSLGWAVGYEQYF.

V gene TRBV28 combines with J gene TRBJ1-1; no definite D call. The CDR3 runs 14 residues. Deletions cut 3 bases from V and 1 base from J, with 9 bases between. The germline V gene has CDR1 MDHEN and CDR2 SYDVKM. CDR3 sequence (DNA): TGTGCCAGCAGTTTTTTACAAAAGAACACTGAAGCTTTCTTT. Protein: CASSFLQKNTEAFF.

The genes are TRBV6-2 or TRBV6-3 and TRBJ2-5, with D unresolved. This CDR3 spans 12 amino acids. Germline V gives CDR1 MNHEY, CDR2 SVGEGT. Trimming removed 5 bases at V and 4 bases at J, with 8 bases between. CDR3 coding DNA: TGTGCCAGCAGTGATATTGTAGAGACCCAGTACTTC. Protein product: CASSDIVETQYF.